This paragraph reports one T cell receptor beta chain. Germline lookup yields CDR1 MNHNY and CDR2 SVGAGI (reference sequence). The CDR3 length is 14 residues. The ends were cut back, 2 bases at V and 4 bases at J, with 11 bases in the middle. The sample comes from a study of T cell changes during pregnancy in multiple sclerosis. Sequenced by immunoSEQ multiplex PCR; TCRdb stores in-frame clones only, minus some. The table has about 68,000 clones, roughly nine tenths seen once. This receptor was taken from a female donor with multiple sclerosis, enrolled in a pregnancy study. The sample consisted of peripheral blood, taken in the third trimester of pregnancy. The chain couples TRBV6-6 to TRBJ1-1, with D unclear. The CDR3 loop is CASSYGPSGTEAFF. CDR3 in DNA: TGTGCCAGCAGTTACGGGCCGAGTGGCACTGAAGCTTTCTTT.